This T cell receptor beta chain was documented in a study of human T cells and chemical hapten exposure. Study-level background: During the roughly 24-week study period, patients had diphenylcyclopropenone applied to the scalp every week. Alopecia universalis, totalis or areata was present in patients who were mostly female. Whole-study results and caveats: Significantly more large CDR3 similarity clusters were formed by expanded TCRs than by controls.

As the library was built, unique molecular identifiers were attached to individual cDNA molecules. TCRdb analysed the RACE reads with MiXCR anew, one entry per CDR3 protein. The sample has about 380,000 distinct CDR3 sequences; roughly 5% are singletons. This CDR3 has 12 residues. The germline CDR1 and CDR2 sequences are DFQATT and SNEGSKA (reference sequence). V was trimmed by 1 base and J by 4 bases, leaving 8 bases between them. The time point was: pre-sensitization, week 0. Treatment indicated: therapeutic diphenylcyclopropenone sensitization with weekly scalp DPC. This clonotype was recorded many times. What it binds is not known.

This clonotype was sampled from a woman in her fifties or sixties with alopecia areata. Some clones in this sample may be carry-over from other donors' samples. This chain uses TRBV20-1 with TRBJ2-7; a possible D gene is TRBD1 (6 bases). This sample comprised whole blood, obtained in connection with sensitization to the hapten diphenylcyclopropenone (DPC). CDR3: CSARVTGYEQYF. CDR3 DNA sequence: TGCAGTGCTAGAGTAACAGGGTACGAGCAGTACTTC.